Each of the 2 T cell receptor beta chains below was sequenced from the same sample in a study of T cell changes during pregnancy in multiple sclerosis. TCRdb's table, derived via immunoSEQ multiplex PCR, lists solely in-frame clones and lacks some. Among under 70,000 clones listed, around 90% were seen once. Sequencing was performed on CD4+ T cells from peripheral blood mononuclear cells, taken after pregnancy. All receptors come from a female donor with multiple sclerosis, enrolled in a pregnancy study.

In nucleotides, the CDR3 is TGTGCCAGCAGCTTGCTGCTCGCAGGGGGCTTGTACGAGCAGTACTTC. It codes for CASSLLLAGGLYEQYF. This chain uses TRBV7-8 with TRBJ2-7; 8 positions match TRBD1. This CDR3 is 16 amino acids long. Germline-derived CDR1 and CDR2 are SGHVS and FQNEAQ. The V and J ends lost 3 bases and 4 bases, in that order; junction bases with no gene match: 11.

J is TRBJ1-1 and V is TRBV28, with TRBD1 as a possible D gene (6 bases). This CDR3 has 14 residues. Germline V gives CDR1 MDHEN, CDR2 SYDVKM. The V end lost 6 bases, the J end lost 4 bases, and 15 bases lay between the germline ends. CDR3 region: CASRGGGPITEAFF. CDR3 in DNA: TGTGCCAGCAGAGGGGGGGGCCCGATCACTGAAGCTTTCTTT. The full variable domain, in which reference TRBV28 and TRBJ1-1 provide the parts outside the CDR3, is DVKVTQSSRYLVKRTGEKVFLECVQDMDHENMFWYRQDPGLGLRLIYFSYDVKMKEKGDIPEGYSVSREKKERFSLILESASTNQTSMYLCASRGGGPITEAFFGQGTRLTVV.